This T cell receptor (beta chain) was sequenced during a study of T cells in localized non-small cell lung cancer. Study-level findings and limits: Tumor trailed uninvolved adjacent lung in T cell clonality, which peaked there. Adjacent lung exhibited a median of about 56 among the 100 most abundant tumor clones. Density of T cells in blood, when higher, went with longer overall survival.

Sequencing used immunoSEQ multiplex PCR; TCRdb keeps in-frame clones, though not all of them. The data show roughly 16,000 clones, with approximately 84% seen just once and roughly 21% held by the top ten. Turning to this clone: Its target is unknown.

The V end was cut by 2 bases, the J end by 1 base, with 8 bases between. From germline, CDR1 is SEHNR and CDR2 FQNEAQ (reference sequence). This CDR3 spans 14 amino acids. The chain is built from TRBV7-9 and TRBJ1-1; D possibly corresponds to TRBD1 (5 bases). Sequenced material: peripheral blood, taken before any cancer treatment. The origin of this receptor is an older male donor with stage I lung adenocarcinoma. The CDR3 DNA reads TGTGCCAGCAGCTTACAGGGCGGGAACACTGAAGCTTTCTTT. This sequence encodes CASSLQGGNTEAFF.